Listed below are T cell receptor beta chains from one sample, sequenced in a study of CD4 T cells in relation to SARS-CoV-2 and coronaviruses. No antigen is known for these receptors. Assay used: immunoSEQ multiplex PCR; TCRdb lists only in-frame clones, some missing. The data show some 20,000 clones, under 85% seen once. Specimen: CD4+ T cells from PBMCs, cultured in vitro. Receptor source: a human donor in good health. Both conserved end residues are part of each CDR3. A D gene is named only where the DNA matches it firmly. Only part of the rows carry a size: once, few, many, or a class if the clone is expanded.

TGTGCCTGGAGTGAGACTATCTACGAGCAGTACTTC CAWSETIYEQYF . . 12 TRBJ2-7 TRBV30
TGTGCCAGCAGCTCTTTTAGGACTAGGCTTGTCACAGATACGCAGTATTTT CASSSFRTRLVTDTQYF . TRBD2 17 TRBJ2-3 TRBV5-6
TGCGCCAGCAGCCGGATCTCCCGGGGGGCTGGAAGCTCCTACGAGCAGTACTTC CASSRISRGAGSSYEQYF . . 18 TRBJ2-7 TRBV5-1
TGTGCCAGCAGCTTGGCTTTGCGGGACATGTACAATGAGCAGTTCTTC CASSLALRDMYNEQFF . . 16 TRBJ2-1 TRBV5-5
TGTGCCAGCAGTGACGTAGCGGGAGTTGGCGAGCAGTACTTC CASSDVAGVGEQYF . TRBD2 14 TRBJ2-7 TRBV6-1
TGTGCCAGCAGCACGGGACAGCGGTCGGACTACGAGCAGTACTTC CASSTGQRSDYEQYF . TRBD1 15 TRBJ2-7 TRBV7-9
TGTGCCAGCAGCGAAAATCCGGGACAGGAAGGGACCCAGTACTTC CASSENPGQEGTQYF . TRBD1 15 TRBJ2-5 TRBV5-6
TGCAGTGCTAGTGGGCAGCCACAAGAGACCCAGTACTTC CSASGQPQETQYF . . 13 TRBJ2-5 TRBV20-1
TGCGCCAGCAGCCCTACATTGAGCTCCTATAATTCACCCCTCCACTTT CASSPTLSSYNSPLHF few . 16 TRBJ1-6 TRBV5-1
TGCGCCAGCACCCTGGTAGCGGGACCCACCGGGGAGCTGTTTTTT CASTLVAGPTGELFF . TRBD2 15 TRBJ2-2 TRBV5-1
TGCGCCAGCAGCGGACAGGTGAACACTGAAGCTTTCTTT CASSGQVNTEAFF . TRBD1 13 TRBJ1-1 TRBV5-1
TGTGCCAGCTCACCACCGGGTCCTGGAGCCAACGTCCTGACTTTC CASSPPGPGANVLTF . . 15 TRBJ2-6 TRBV18
TGTGCCAGCAGTGACAGCCAGGGGGAAAATTCACCCCTCCACTTT CASSDSQGENSPLHF . TRBD1 15 TRBJ1-6 TRBV6-4
TGTGCCAGCAGCTTAGGTTCGGGACAAGCGGTCACAGATACGCAGTATTTT CASSLGSGQAVTDTQYF . . 17 TRBJ2-3 TRBV7-6
TGTGCCACCAGCAGAGATTCTGGCGGGAGGGTCACAGATACGCAGTATTTT CATSRDSGGRVTDTQYF few TRBD2 17 TRBJ2-3 TRBV15
TGTGCCAGCAGTCCAGGGGGGGAAACCAATGAGCAGTTCTTC CASSPGGETNEQFF . . 14 TRBJ2-1 TRBV28
TGTGCCAGCAGCTCCCCCCGGGACAGGGAGGCCGGGGAGCTGTTTTTT CASSSPRDREAGELFF few TRBD1 16 TRBJ2-2 TRBV27
TGTGCCAGCAGTGAAGCTCTTACCGAAACTAACTATGGCTACACCTTC CASSEALTETNYGYTF . . 16 TRBJ1-2 TRBV6-1
TGCAGTGCTAGTAGGCTAGCGAGGAATGAGCAGTTCTTC CSASRLARNEQFF . . 13 TRBJ2-1 TRBV20-1
TGCGCCAGCAGCTCGGTGCTCTACGAGCAGTACTTC CASSSVLYEQYF . . 12 TRBJ2-7 TRBV5-1
TGTGCCACCAGCAGAGACCTACCCCCAGATACGCAGTATTTT CATSRDLPPDTQYF . . 14 TRBJ2-3 TRBV15
TGTGCCAGCAGCCATGGATCCGGTTACGAAAAACTGTTTTTT CASSHGSGYEKLFF . . 14 TRBJ1-4 TRBV14
TGTGCCAGCAGTTTCCTAGAGACCCAGTACTTC CASSFLETQYF . . 11 TRBJ2-5 TRBV12-3/TRBV12-4
TGTGCCAGCAGCTTGAGCGCATCGGGGGTCGTTGATCAGCCCCAGCATTTT CASSLSASGVVDQPQHF . . 17 TRBJ1-5 TRBV5-4
TGCGCCAGCAGCCTTACAGGGGGTACTGAAGCTTTCTTT CASSLTGGTEAFF once TRBD1 13 TRBJ1-1 TRBV5-1
TGCGCCAGCAGCGTCCGGGACAGAGCTTTGAACACTGAAGCTTTCTTT CASSVRDRALNTEAFF . TRBD1 16 TRBJ1-1 TRBV5-1
TGTGCCTGGAGTGGGGAAGTGGGCACAGATACGCAGTATTTT CAWSGEVGTDTQYF . . 14 TRBJ2-3 TRBV30
TGTGCCAGCAGCCCCGGGGTTTCACCCCTCCACTTT CASSPGVSPLHF . . 12 TRBJ1-6 TRBV6-5
TGTGCCATCAGTGAGTCGACAGGGACTAGCGGGAGCAATGAGCAGTTCTTC CAISESTGTSGSNEQFF . TRBD2 17 TRBJ2-1 TRBV10-3
TGTGCCGGTAAGCGGGAGGACTCCACAGATACGCAGTATTTT CAGKREDSTDTQYF . TRBD2 14 TRBJ2-3 TRBV6-6
TGCGCCAGCAGCTTGTGGGGCGGAAATCAGCCCCAGCATTTT CASSLWGGNQPQHF . . 14 TRBJ1-5 TRBV5-1
TGCGCCAGCAGCTTGGTGTCAGACAATGAGCAGTTCTTC CASSLVSDNEQFF . . 13 TRBJ2-1 TRBV5-1
TGTGCCAGCAGCCGCCCCCCCATGGTCCCGACAGCGTACCAAGAGACCCAGTACTTC CASSRPPMVPTAYQETQYF . . 19 TRBJ2-5 TRBV9
TGTGCCAGCAGCAAATACCCGAGTACGGCGACTAGCGGGCCGAGCTCCTACGAGCAGTACTTC CASSKYPSTATSGPSSYEQYF . . 21 TRBJ2-7 TRBV21-1
TGTGCCAGTAGTATCAGCGGCCAGGGGGCTGCTGGGGCCAACGTCCTGACTTTC CASSISGQGAAGANVLTF . TRBD1 18 TRBJ2-6 TRBV19
TGTGCCAGCTCACTAATGGACAGGTTGGATCAGCCCCAGCATTTT CASSLMDRLDQPQHF few TRBD1 15 TRBJ1-5 TRBV18
TGTGCCATCAGTAAAGAGGGGACAGGGACCCCAGATACGCAGTATTTT CAISKEGTGTPDTQYF once TRBD1 16 TRBJ2-3 TRBV10-3
TGTGCCAGCAGCTTTGTTCCAGCGGGATCCACAGATACGCAGTATTTT CASSFVPAGSTDTQYF once TRBD2 16 TRBJ2-3 TRBV5-6
TGTGCCAGCTCACCAGGGTTGAATGGCAATGAGCAGTTCTTC CASSPGLNGNEQFF once . 14 TRBJ2-1 TRBV18
TGTGCCAGCAGTTTCGGGACAGGGGACCGTAATGAAAAACTGTTTTTT CASSFGTGDRNEKLFF . TRBD1 16 TRBJ1-4 TRBV28
TGTGCCAGTCGAGCCGGGACAGCTAACTATGGCTACACCTTC CASRAGTANYGYTF . TRBD1 14 TRBJ1-2 TRBV19
TGCGCCAGCAGCTTGGTTGCCCGCCGAGTCGATGAAGCTTTCTTT CASSLVARRVDEAFF few . 15 TRBJ1-1 TRBV5-1
TGTGCCTGGAGTGTTCCAGGACAGGGGACGAATTCACCCCTCCACTTT CAWSVPGQGTNSPLHF . TRBD1 16 TRBJ1-6 TRBV30
TGCGCCAGCAGTGAGTCGTATAGCGGAAGCACCGGGGAGCTGTTTTTT CASSESYSGSTGELFF once . 16 TRBJ2-2 TRBV10-2
TGTGCCAGCAGTTTCGGCAGGGTAGACGAGCAGTACTTC CASSFGRVDEQYF . . 13 TRBJ2-7 TRBV6-2/TRBV6-3
TGTGCCATCAGTGAAAGGGCGGGAGTGGCAGATACGCAGTATTTT CAISERAGVADTQYF . TRBD2 15 TRBJ2-3 TRBV10-3
TGTGCCACCAGTGATCCCGGGACAGGCGCGAATCAGCCCCAGCATTTT CATSDPGTGANQPQHF . TRBD1 16 TRBJ1-5 TRBV24-1
TGTGCCAGCAGCTCCTCCGGGACTAGCGGGAGGGCAATCTTGGGTGAGCAGTTCTTC CASSSSGTSGRAILGEQFF . TRBD2 19 TRBJ2-1 TRBV11-2
TGTGCCTGGAGTATACCGGGACTCCCAGGTCTCTACTTC CAWSIPGLPGLYF . . 13 TRBJ2-7 TRBV30
TGTGCCAGCAGCGACAGGGACTATGGCTACACCTTC CASSDRDYGYTF . . 12 TRBJ1-2 TRBV9
TGTGCCAGTAGTAAAATGAGAGGGGGCCGCTACACCTTC CASSKMRGGRYTF . TRBD1 13 TRBJ1-2 TRBV19